This is a list of T cell receptor beta chains from one sample in a study of blood T cell repertoires in COVID-19. Profiled with immunoSEQ multiplex PCR; TCRdb holds only in-frame clones, not every one. The sample shows nearly 70,000 clones, approximately 82% of them seen only once. Sequencing input: peripheral blood. Receptors were obtained from a woman of 80 years or more with acute or convalescent COVID-19. CDR3s include the opening cysteine and the closing phenylalanine or tryptophan. Fields, in order: clone size, J gene, V gene, D gene, CDR3 DNA, CDR3 protein. The D gene is left open where the match is weak. Only part of the rows carry a size: once, few, many, or a class if the clone is expanded.

>-|TRBJ1-6|TRBV19|TRBD1
TGTGCCAGTAGATCCGGGACAGGGGGCGATTCACCCCTCCACTTT
CASRSGTGGDSPLHF
>-|TRBJ2-5|TRBV5-1|TRBD1
TGCGCCAGCTCCCGACAGGGATCGGATCAAGAGACCCAGTACTTC
CASSRQGSDQETQYF
>-|TRBJ1-2|TRBV29-1|-
TGCAGCGCGGGGGAGCTCGTCAGTAACTATGGCTACACCTTC
CSAGELVSNYGYTF
>-|TRBJ1-2|TRBV4-2|-
TGTGCCAGCAGCCAAGATCGCGACGGGGGAAGCTTAGGCTATGGCTACACCTTC
CASSQDRDGGSLGYGYTF
>once|TRBJ1-2|TRBV5-1|-
TGCGCCAGCAGCCCCTCCGGGAGACAATATGGCTACACCTTC
CASSPSGRQYGYTF
>-|TRBJ1-3|TRBV5-1|-
TGCGCCAGCAGCTTGGCAGGGGAGGGAAACACCATATATTTT
CASSLAGEGNTIYF
>-|TRBJ1-5|TRBV9|TRBD1
TGTGCCAGCAGCGCAGGAGACAGGGGGGTACAGCCCCAGCATTTT
CASSAGDRGVQPQHF
>-|TRBJ1-1|TRBV2|-
TGTGCCAGCAGTCCTCAGGGGAGTTCCACTGAAGCTTTCTTT
CASSPQGSSTEAFF
>-|TRBJ1-3|TRBV6-5|-
TGTGCCAGCAGACAGGGCACTGGAAACACCATATATTTT
CASRQGTGNTIYF
>-|TRBJ2-5|TRBV20-1|TRBD2
TGCAGTGCTAGTAGCGGGGGCCAAGAGACCCAGTACTTC
CSASSGGQETQYF
>few|TRBJ2-7|TRBV7-9|TRBD1
TGTGCCAGCAGCTTAGAAGCAGGGGGCGCTTACGAGCAGTACTTC
CASSLEAGGAYEQYF
>-|TRBJ2-1|TRBV7-2|-
TGTGCCAGCAGCTTAGCCGGTCAGACTTACAATGAGCAGTTCTTC
CASSLAGQTYNEQFF
>-|TRBJ2-3|TRBV6-1|-
TGTGCCAGCAGTGACCGGGGGGCATCCGATACGCAGTATTTT
CASSDRGASDTQYF
>-|TRBJ2-3|TRBV9|TRBD2
TGTGCCAGCAGCGTAGGTTCCAGCGGGGTGACAGATACGCAGTATTTT
CASSVGSSGVTDTQYF
>-|TRBJ1-1|TRBV6-1|-
TGTGCCAGCAGTGACGGACAGACCACTGAAGCTTTCTTT
CASSDGQTTEAFF
>-|TRBJ2-5|TRBV3-1/TRBV3-2|-
TGTGCCAGCAGCCAAGATTGGAGGGACGGACCTGGGAAAGAGACCCAGTACTTC
CASSQDWRDGPGKETQYF
>few|TRBJ1-3|TRBV6-5|-
TGTGCCAGCACAATCATGGGCGGAAACACCATATATTTT
CASTIMGGNTIYF
>-|TRBJ2-5|TRBV3-1/TRBV3-2|-
TGTGCCAGCAGCCGACTAGGGGAGACCCAGTACTTC
CASSRLGETQYF
>-|TRBJ1-4|TRBV27|TRBD1
TGTGCCAGCAGCCGAACAGGGGGCGAAGCTGAAAAACTGTTTTTT
CASSRTGGEAEKLFF
>-|TRBJ1-1|TRBV30|TRBD1
TGTGCCTGGAGCGAACAGGGGTACACTGAAGCTTTCTTT
CAWSEQGYTEAFF
>-|TRBJ2-5|TRBV11-2|-
TGTGCCAGCAGCTTAGGGGGGGGGCGAGGAGAGACCCAGTACTTC
CASSLGGGRGETQYF
>once|TRBJ2-2|TRBV19|-
TGTGCCAGTAGTATACGATGGGGCCGGGAGCTGTTTTTT
CASSIRWGRELFF
>-|TRBJ1-1|TRBV5-1|-
TGCGCCAGCAGCTTGGGAGGAAGGATCGTAGGCGACACTGAAGCTTTCTTT
CASSLGGRIVGDTEAFF
>-|TRBJ2-7|TRBV3-1/TRBV3-2|-
TGTGCCAGCAGCCAAGATATTAGCGGATTCTCCTACGAGCAGTACTTC
CASSQDISGFSYEQYF
>-|TRBJ2-3|TRBV2|-
TGTGCCAGCCACGCGCAGGGGACCAACACAGATACGCAGTATTTT
CASHAQGTNTDTQYF
>once|TRBJ1-2|TRBV2|TRBD1
TGTGCCAGCCAGGACAGGCTTAACTATGGCTACACCTTC
CASQDRLNYGYTF
>-|TRBJ1-5|TRBV7-8|TRBD1
TGTGCCAGCAGCTTAGCGGACAGGGTCAATCAGCCCCAGCATTTT
CASSLADRVNQPQHF
>-|TRBJ1-2|TRBV5-1|TRBD1
TGCGCCAGCAGCTTGGCGCCACAGGGGGCGGTTGGCTACACCTTC
CASSLAPQGAVGYTF
>-|TRBJ1-3|TRBV7-9|-
TGTGCCAGCAGCTTAAAGGTGCGGATCGACTCTGGAAACACCATATATTTT
CASSLKVRIDSGNTIYF
>-|TRBJ2-3|TRBV7-2|TRBD2
TGTGCCAGCAGCTTAGAGCTTGAAAGCGGGGGGGCCAAAGATACGCAGTATTTT
CASSLELESGGAKDTQYF
>-|TRBJ1-2|TRBV13|-
TGTGCCAGCAGCTTAGGGTATTCCTTAGAGTCCTATGGCTACACCTTC
CASSLGYSLESYGYTF
>-|TRBJ2-5|TRBV19|TRBD1
TGTGCCAGTAGCCCGATACCGGGACAGGGCCAAGAGACCCAGTACTTC
CASSPIPGQGQETQYF
>-|TRBJ2-7|TRBV11-2|-
TGTGCCAGCAGCTTAGGTACAGGTTACGGTGAGCAGTACTTC
CASSLGTGYGEQYF
>-|TRBJ1-4|TRBV28|TRBD1
TGTGCCAGCCGGGACAGGGGTTTTGCAACTAATGAAAAACTGTTTTTT
CASRDRGFATNEKLFF
>-|TRBJ1-1|TRBV2|-
TGTGCCAGCACGATGACACTGAACACTGAAGCTTTCTTT
CASTMTLNTEAFF
>-|TRBJ1-1|TRBV20-1|-
TGCAGTGCTCGTTACGAGGCTGAAGCTTTCTTT
CSARYEAEAFF
>-|TRBJ2-5|TRBV29-1|TRBD1
TGCAGCGGACGACAGGGGACCCAAGAGACCCAGTACTTC
CSGRQGTQETQYF
>-|TRBJ2-3|TRBV4-2|TRBD2
TGTGCCAGCAGCCTGTTGACTAGCGGGGTAGCAGATACGCAGTATTTT
CASSLLTSGVADTQYF